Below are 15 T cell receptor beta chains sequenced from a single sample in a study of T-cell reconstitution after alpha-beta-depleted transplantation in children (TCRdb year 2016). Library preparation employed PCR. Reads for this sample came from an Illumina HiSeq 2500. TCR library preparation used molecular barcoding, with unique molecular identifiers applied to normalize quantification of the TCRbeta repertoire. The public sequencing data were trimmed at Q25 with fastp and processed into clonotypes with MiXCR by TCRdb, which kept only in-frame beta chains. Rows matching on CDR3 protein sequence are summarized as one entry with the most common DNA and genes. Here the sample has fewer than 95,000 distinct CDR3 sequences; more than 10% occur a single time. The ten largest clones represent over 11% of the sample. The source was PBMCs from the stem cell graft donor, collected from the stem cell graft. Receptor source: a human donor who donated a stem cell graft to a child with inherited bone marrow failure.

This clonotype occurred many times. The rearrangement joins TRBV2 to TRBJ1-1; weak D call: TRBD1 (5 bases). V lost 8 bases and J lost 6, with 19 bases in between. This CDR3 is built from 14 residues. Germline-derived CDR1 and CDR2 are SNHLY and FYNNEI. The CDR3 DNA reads TGTGCCAGCGGAGTAGGTCCCGGGGCGGCTGAAGCTTTCTTT. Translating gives CASGVGPGAAEAFF.

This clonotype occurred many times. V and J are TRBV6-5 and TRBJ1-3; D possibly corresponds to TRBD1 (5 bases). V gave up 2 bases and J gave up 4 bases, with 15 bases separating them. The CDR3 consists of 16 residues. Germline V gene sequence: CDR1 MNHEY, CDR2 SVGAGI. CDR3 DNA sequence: TGTGCCAGCAGTTACGGCCTCGGGGGGTTGGGAAACACCATATATTTT. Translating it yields CASSYGLGGLGNTIYF.

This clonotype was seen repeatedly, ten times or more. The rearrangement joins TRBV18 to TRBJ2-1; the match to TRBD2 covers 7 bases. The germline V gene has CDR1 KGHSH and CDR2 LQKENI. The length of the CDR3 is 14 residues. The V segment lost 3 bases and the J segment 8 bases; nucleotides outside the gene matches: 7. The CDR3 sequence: CASSPRLGGDEQFF. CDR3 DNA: TGTGCCAGCTCACCGAGGCTGGGAGGGGATGAGCAGTTCTTC. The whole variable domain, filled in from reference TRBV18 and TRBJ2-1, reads NAGVMQNPRHLVRRRGQEARLRCSPMKGHSHVYWYRQLPEEGLKFMVYLQKENIIDESGMPKERFSAEFPKEGPSILRIQQVVRGDSAAYFCASSPRLGGDEQFFGPGTRLTVL.

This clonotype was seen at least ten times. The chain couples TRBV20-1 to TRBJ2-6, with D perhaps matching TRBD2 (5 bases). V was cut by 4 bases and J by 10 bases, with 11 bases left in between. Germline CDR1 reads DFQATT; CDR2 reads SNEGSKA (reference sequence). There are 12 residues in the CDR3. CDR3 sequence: CSAIGGGNVLTF. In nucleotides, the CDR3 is TGCAGTGCTATCGGAGGAGGTAACGTCCTGACTTTC.

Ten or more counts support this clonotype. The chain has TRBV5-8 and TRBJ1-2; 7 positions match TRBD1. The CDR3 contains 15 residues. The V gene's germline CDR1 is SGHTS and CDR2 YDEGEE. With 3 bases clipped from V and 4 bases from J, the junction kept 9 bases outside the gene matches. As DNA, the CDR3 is TGTGCCAGCAGCTCATTACTGACAGGGCCCTATGGCTACACCTTC. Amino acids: CASSSLLTGPYGYTF.

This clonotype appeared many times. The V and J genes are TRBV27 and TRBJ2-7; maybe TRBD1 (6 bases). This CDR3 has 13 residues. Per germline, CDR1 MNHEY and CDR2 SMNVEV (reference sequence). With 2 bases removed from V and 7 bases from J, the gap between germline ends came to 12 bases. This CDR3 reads CASSLRQAREQYF. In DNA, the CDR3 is TGTGCCAGCAGTTTAAGACAGGCTCGGGAGCAGTACTTC.

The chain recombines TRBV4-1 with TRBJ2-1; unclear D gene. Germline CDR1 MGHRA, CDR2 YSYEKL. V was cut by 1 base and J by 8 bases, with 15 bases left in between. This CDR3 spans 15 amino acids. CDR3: CASSQGKVHGDEQFF. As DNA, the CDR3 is TGCGCCAGCAGCCAAGGGAAAGTACACGGCGATGAGCAGTTCTTC.

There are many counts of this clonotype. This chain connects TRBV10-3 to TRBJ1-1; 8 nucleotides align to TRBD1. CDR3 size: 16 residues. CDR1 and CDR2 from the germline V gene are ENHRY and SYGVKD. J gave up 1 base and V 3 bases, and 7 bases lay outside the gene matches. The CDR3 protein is CAISDRTGTGNTEAFF. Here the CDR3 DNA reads TGTGCCATCAGTGACCGGACAGGGACGGGGAACACTGAAGCTTTCTTT.

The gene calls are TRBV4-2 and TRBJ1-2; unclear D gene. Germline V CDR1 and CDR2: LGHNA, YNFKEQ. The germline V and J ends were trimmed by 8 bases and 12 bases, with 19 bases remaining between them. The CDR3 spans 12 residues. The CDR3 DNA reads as TGTGCCAGCGGCCCCGGGCCCAGCGGCAACACCTTC. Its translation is CASGPGPSGNTF.

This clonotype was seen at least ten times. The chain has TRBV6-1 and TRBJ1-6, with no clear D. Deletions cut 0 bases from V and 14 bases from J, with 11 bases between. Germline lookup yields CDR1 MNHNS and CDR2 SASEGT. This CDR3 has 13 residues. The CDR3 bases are TGTGCCAGCAGTGAAGCATCAGACGCGACCCTCCACTTT. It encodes CASSEASDATLHF.

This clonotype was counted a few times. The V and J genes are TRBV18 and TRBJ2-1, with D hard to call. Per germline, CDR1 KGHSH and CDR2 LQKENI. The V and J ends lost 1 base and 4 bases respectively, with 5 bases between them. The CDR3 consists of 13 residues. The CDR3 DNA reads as TGTGCCAGCTCACCACTGGGATACAATGAGCAGTTCTTC. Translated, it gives CASSPLGYNEQFF.

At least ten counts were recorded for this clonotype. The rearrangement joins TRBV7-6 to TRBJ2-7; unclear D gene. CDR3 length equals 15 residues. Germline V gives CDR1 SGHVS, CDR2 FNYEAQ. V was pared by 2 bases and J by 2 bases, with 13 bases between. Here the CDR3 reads CASSLTFKGPYEQYF. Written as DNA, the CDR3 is TGTGCCAGCAGCTTAACCTTTAAAGGTCCCTACGAGCAGTACTTC.

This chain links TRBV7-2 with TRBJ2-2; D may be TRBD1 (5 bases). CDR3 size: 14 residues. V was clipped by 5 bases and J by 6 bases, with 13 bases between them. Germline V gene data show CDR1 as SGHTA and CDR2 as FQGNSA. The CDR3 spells CASSPLTGPGELFF. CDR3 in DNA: TGTGCCAGCAGCCCCCTTACAGGTCCCGGGGAGCTGTTTTTT.

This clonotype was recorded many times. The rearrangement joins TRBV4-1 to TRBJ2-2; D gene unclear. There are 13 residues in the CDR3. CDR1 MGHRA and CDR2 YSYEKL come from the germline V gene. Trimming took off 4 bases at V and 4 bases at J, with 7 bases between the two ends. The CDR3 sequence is CASSPRPTGELFF. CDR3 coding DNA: TGCGCCAGCAGCCCAAGACCCACCGGGGAGCTGTTTTTT.

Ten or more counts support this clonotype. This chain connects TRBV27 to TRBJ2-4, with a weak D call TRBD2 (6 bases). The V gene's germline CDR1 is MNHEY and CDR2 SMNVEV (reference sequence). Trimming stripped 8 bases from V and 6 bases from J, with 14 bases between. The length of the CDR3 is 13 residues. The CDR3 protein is CASGLGGRNIQYF. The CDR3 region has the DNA TGTGCCAGCGGGCTCGGGGGACGAAACATTCAGTACTTC.